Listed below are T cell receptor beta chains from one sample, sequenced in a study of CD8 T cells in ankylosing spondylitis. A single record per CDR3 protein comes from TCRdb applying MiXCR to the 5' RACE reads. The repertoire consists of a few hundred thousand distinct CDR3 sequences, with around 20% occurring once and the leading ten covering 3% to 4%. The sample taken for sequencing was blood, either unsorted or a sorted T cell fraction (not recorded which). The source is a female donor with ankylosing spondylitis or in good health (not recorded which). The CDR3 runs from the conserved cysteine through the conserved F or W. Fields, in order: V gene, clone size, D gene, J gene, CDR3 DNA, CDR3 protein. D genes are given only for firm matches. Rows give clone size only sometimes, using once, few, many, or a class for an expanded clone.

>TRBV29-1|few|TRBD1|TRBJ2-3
TGCAGCGCCAAGACAGGGGGGGATACGCAGTATTTT
CSAKTGGDTQYF
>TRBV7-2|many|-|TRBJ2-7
TGTGCCAGCAGTTTAGGCAGGTCCTACGAGCAGTACTTC
CASSLGRSYEQYF
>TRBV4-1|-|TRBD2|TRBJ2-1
TGCGCCAGCAGCCGACTAGCGGCCTACAATGAGCAGTTCTTC
CASSRLAAYNEQFF
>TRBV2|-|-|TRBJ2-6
TGTGCCAGCAGTGAAGCGAGGGCAGCCGGGGCCAACGTCCTGACTTTC
CASSEARAAGANVLTF
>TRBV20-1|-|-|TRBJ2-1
TGCAGTGCCCGAGATGGTCTGAGGGATAGCTCCTACAATGAGCAGTTCTTC
CSARDGLRDSSYNEQFF
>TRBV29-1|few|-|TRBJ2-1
TGCAGCGTTGAAGTTCGGGGGAATGAGCAGTTCTTC
CSVEVRGNEQFF
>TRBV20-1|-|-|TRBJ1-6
TGCAGTGCTAGGCGATCAGGTGACTCACCCCTCCACTTT
CSARRSGDSPLHF
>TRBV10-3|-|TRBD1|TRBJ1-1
TGTGCCATAAGACAGGGCCCGAACACTGAAGCTTTCTTT
CAIRQGPNTEAFF
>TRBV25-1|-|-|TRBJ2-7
TGTGCCAGCAGTGAACTCGGGACCCCAAATCGTGGAAACTACGAGCAGTACTTC
CASSELGTPNRGNYEQYF
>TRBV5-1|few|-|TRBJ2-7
TGCGCCAGCAGCTTGGAGGGAATCCCCTACGAGCAGTACTTC
CASSLEGIPYEQYF
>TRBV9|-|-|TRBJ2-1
TGTGCCAGCAGCGTAGCTAATACAGGGCTTGAGCAGTTCTTC
CASSVANTGLEQFF
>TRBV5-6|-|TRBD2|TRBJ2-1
TGTGCCAGTAGCACCCCAGCGTTTACTAGCGGGAGGGGTAATGAGCAGTTCTTC
CASSTPAFTSGRGNEQFF
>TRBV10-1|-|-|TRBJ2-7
TGCGCCAGCAGTGAGGGCGGGTCCTACGAGCAGTACTTC
CASSEGGSYEQYF
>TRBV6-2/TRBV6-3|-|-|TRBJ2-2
TGTGCCAGCAGGCAGGCCGGGGAGCTGTTTTTT
CASRQAGELFF
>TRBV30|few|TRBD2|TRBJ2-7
TGTGCCTGGTATAAACTAGCGGGAGGGAACTTGCCCGCCTACGAGCAGTACTTC
CAWYKLAGGNLPAYEQYF
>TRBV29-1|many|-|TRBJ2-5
TGCAGCGTTGATAAGGGGGATGCCACGGCCCAGTACTTC
CSVDKGDATAQYF
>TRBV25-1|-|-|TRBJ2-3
TGTGCCAGCAGTGAATATAGGGCCAGGAGCACAGATACGCAGTATTTT
CASSEYRARSTDTQYF